The TCR beta chain described here comes from a study of CD8 T cells in ankylosing spondylitis. Points from the study as a whole: Prior literature has documented some motif variants in synovial fluid and blood from reactive arthritis.

Germline lookup yields CDR1 SGHAT and CDR2 FQNNGV. V lost 0 bases and J lost 5, with 13 bases in between. The CDR3 is 15 amino acids. To note about this clonotype: Antigen unknown.

Quantitative 5'-RACE was performed with molecular barcodes, and it yielded the TCR beta libraries. TCRdb fed the 5' RACE reads into MiXCR, producing one record per CDR3 protein. This table holds 150,000 to 250,000 distinct CDR3 sequences, roughly 13% found once. The chain is built from TRBV11-2 and TRBJ2-5; D uncertain. The TCR comes from a male donor with ankylosing spondylitis or in good health (not recorded which). The material sequenced was blood, either unsorted or a sorted T cell fraction (not recorded which). The CDR3 reads CASSLDPKYMETQYF. CDR3 coding DNA: TGTGCCAGCAGCTTAGATCCGAAGTATATGGAGACCCAGTACTTC.